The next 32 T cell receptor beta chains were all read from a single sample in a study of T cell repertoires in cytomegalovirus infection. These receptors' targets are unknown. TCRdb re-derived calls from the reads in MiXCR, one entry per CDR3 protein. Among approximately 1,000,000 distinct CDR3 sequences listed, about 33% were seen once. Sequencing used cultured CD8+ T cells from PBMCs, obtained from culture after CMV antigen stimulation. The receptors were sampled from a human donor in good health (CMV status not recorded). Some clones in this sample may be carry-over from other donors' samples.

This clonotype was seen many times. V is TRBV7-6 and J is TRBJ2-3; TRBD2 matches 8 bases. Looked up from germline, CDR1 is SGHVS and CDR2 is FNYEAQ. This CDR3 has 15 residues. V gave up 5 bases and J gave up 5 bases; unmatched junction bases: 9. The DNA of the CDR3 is TGTGCCAGCAGCATGGTGCGGGGGGCCGTAGATACGCAGTATTTT. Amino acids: CASSMVRGAVDTQYF.

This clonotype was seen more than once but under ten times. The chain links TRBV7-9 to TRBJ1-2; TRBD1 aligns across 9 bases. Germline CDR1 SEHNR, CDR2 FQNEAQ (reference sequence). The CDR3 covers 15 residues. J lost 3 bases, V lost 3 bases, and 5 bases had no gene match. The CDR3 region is CASSFGTGRHYGYTF. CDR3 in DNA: TGTGCCAGCAGCTTCGGGACAGGGAGGCACTATGGCTACACCTTC.

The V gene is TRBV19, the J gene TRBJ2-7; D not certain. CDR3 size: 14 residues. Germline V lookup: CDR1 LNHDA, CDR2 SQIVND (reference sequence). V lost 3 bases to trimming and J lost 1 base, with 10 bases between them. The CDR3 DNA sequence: TGTGCCAGTAGTATCGGAATCTCGTCCTACGAGCAGTACTTC. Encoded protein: CASSIGISSYEQYF.

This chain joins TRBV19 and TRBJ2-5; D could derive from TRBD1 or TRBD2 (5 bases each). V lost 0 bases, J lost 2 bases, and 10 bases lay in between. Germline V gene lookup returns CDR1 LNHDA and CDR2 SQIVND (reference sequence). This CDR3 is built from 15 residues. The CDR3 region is CASSIDLWGQETQYF. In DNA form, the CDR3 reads TGTGCCAGTAGTATAGATCTCTGGGGGCAAGAGACCCAGTACTTC.

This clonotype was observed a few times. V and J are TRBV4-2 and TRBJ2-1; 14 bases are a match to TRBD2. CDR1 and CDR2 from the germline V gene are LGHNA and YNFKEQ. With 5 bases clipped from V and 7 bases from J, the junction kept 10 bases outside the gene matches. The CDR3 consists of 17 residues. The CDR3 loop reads CASSEGETSGGANEQFF. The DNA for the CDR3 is TGTGCCAGCAGCGAGGGGGAGACTAGCGGGGGGGCAAATGAGCAGTTCTTC.

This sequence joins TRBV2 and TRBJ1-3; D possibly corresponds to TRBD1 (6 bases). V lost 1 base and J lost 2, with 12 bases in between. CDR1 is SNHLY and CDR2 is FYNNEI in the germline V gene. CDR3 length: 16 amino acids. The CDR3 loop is CASSEEAKGAGNTIYF. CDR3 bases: TGTGCCAGCAGTGAAGAGGCAAAGGGGGCTGGAAACACCATATATTTT.

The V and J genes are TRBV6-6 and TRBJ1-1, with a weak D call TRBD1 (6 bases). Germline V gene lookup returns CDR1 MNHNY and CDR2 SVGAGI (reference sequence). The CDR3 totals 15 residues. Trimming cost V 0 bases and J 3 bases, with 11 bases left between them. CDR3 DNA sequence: TGTGCCAGCAGTTACTCGAGTAGGGGGGACACTGAAGCTTTCTTT. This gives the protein CASSYSSRGDTEAFF.

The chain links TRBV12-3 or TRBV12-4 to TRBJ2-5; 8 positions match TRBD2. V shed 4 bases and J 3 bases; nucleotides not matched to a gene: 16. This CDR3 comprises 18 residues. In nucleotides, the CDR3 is TGTGCCAGCAGTTCGTCTGGCGGGGGGAGCGGGGGAAAAGAGACCCAGTACTTC. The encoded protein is CASSSSGGGSGGKETQYF.

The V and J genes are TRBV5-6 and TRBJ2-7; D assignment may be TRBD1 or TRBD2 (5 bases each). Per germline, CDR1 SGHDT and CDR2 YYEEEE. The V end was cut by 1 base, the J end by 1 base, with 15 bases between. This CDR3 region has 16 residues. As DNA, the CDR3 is TGTGCCAGCAGCTTGAGTCTTAGGGGAGATTCCTACGAGCAGTACTTC. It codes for CASSLSLRGDSYEQYF.

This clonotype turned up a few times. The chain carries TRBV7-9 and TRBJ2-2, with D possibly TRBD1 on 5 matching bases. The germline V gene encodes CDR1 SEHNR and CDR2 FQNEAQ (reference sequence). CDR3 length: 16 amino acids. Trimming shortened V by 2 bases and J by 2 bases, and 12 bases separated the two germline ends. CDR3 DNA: TGTGCCAGCAGCTTAAGCCTCAGGACAAACACCGGGGAGCTGTTTTTT. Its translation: CASSLSLRTNTGELFF.

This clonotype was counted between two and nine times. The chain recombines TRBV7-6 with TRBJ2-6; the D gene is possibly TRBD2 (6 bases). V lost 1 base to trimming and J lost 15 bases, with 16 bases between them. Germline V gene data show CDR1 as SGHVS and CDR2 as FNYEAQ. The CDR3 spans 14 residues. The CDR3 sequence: CASSLDLANGGLTF. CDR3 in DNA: TGTGCCAGCAGCTTAGACTTAGCCAACGGGGGCCTGACTTTC.

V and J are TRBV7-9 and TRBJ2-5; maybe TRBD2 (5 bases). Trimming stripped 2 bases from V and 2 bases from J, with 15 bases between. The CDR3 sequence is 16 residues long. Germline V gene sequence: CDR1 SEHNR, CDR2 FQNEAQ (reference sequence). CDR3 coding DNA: TGTGCCAGCAGCTTATATTTGGGAGTCATTCAAGAGACCCAGTACTTC. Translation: CASSLYLGVIQETQYF.

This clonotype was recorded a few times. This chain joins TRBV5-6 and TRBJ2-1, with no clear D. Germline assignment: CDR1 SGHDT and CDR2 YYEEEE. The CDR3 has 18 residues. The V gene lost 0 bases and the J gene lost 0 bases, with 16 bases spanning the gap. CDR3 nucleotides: TGTGCCAGCAGCTTGGCTGGCCGGAACTCTCCCTCCTACAATGAGCAGTTCTTC. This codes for CASSLAGRNSPSYNEQFF.

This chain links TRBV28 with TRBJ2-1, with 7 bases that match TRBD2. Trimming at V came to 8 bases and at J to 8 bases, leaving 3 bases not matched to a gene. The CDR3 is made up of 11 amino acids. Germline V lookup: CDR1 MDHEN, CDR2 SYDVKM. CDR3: CASYGGYEQFF. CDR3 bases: TGTGCCAGCTACGGGGGGTATGAGCAGTTCTTC.

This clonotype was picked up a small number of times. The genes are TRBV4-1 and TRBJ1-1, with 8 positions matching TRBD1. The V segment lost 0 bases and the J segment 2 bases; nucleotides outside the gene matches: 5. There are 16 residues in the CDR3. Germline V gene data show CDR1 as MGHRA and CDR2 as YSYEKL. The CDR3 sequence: CASSQDDRGLNTEAFF. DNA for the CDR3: TGCGCCAGCAGCCAAGATGACAGGGGATTAAACACTGAAGCTTTCTTT.

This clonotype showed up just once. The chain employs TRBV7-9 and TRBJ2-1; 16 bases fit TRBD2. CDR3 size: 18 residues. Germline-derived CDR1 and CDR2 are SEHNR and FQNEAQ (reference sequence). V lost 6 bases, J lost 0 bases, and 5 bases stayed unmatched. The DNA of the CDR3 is TGTGCCAGCAGTCCCGGGACTAGCGGGGGGGTCTCCTACAATGAGCAGTTCTTC. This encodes CASSPGTSGGVSYNEQFF.

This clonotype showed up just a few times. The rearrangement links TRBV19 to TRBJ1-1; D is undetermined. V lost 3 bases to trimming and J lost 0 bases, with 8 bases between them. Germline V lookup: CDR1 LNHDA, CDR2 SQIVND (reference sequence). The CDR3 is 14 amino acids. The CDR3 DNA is TGTGCCAGTAGTATCGGCTTCATGAACACTGAAGCTTTCTTT. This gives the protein CASSIGFMNTEAFF.

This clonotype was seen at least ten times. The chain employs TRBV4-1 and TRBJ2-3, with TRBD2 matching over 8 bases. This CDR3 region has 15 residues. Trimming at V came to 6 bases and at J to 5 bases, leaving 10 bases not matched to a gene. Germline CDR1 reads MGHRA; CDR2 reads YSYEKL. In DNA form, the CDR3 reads TGCGCCAGCAGTCCCCCCACGGGGGGGCAAGATACGCAGTATTTT. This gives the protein CASSPPTGGQDTQYF.

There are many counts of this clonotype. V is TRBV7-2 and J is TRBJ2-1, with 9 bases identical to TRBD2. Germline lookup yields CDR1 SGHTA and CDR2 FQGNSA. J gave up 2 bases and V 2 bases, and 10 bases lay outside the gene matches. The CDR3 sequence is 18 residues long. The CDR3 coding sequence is TGTGCCAGCAGCTTACCAGCGGGGGGTCTCAAGGCCTACAATGAGCAGTTCTTC. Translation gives CASSLPAGGLKAYNEQFF.

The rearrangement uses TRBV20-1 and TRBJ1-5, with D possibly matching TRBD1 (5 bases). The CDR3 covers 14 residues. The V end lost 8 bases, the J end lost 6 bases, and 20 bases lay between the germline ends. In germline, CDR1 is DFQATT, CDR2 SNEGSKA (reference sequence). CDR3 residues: CSNGGSGTGQPQHF. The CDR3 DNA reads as TGCAGTAACGGGGGGAGTGGGACGGGTCAGCCCCAGCATTTT.

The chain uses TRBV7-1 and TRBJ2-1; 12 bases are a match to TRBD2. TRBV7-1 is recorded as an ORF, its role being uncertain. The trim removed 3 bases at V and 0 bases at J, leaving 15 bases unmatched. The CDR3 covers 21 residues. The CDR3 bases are TGTGCCAGCAGCTCTTCCTCCTCGACTAGCGGGGGCCTCAGCTCCTACAATGAGCAGTTCTTC. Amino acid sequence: CASSSSSSTSGGLSSYNEQFF.

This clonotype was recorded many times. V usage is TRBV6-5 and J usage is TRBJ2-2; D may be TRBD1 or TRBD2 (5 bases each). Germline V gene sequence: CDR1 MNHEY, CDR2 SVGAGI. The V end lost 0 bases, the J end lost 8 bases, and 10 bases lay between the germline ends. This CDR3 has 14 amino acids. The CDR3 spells CASSYSNGAGELFF. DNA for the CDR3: TGTGCCAGCAGTTACTCGAACGGGGCTGGGGAGCTGTTTTTT.

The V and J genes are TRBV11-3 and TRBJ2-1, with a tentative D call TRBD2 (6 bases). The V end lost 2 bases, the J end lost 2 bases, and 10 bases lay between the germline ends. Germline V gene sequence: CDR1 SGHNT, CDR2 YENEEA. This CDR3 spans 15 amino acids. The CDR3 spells CASSLLEGPYNEQFF. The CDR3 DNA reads TGTGCCAGCAGCTTACTGGAGGGCCCCTACAATGAGCAGTTCTTC. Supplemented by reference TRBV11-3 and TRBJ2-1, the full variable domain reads EAGVVQSPRYKIIEKKQPVAFWCNPISGHNTLYWYLQNLGQGPELLIRYENEEAVDDSQLPKDRFSAERLKGVDSTLKIQPAELGDSAVYLCASSLLEGPYNEQFFGPGTRLTVL.

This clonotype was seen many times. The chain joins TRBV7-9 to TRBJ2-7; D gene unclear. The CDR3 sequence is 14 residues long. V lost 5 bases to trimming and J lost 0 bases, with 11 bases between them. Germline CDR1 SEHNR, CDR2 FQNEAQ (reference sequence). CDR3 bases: TGTGCCAGCAGCCCCCGGAGCTACTCCTACGAGCAGTACTTC. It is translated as CASSPRSYSYEQYF.

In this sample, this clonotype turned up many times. The CDR3 is CASGQGYEQYV. In DNA, the CDR3 is TGTGCCAGCGGACAGGGATACGAGCAGTACGTC. V is TRBV7-9 and J is TRBJ2-7; 8 bases map to TRBD1. The germline V gene has CDR1 SEHNR and CDR2 FQNEAQ (reference sequence). The CDR3 extends over 11 amino acids. The J segment lost 4 bases and the V segment lost 8 bases, leaving 1 base of the junction unmatched.

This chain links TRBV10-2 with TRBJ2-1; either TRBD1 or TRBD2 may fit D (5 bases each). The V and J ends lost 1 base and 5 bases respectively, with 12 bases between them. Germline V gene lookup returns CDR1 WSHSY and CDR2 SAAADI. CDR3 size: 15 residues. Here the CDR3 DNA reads TGCGCCAGCAGTGAGTGGGGGACGGCAAACAATGAGCAGTTCTTC. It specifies CASSEWGTANNEQFF.

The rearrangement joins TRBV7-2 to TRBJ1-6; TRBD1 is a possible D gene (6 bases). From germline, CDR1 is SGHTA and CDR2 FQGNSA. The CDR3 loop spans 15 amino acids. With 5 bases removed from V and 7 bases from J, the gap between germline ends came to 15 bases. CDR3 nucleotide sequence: TGTGCCAGCAGCCCCCGGCACAGGGAGAATTCACCCCTCCACTTT. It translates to CASSPRHRENSPLHF.

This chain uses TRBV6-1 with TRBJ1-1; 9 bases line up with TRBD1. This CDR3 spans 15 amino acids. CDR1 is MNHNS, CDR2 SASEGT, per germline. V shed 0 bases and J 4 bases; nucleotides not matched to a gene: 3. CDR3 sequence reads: CASSEATGGSTEAFF. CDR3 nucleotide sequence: TGTGCCAGCAGTGAAGCGACAGGGGGGAGCACTGAAGCTTTCTTT.

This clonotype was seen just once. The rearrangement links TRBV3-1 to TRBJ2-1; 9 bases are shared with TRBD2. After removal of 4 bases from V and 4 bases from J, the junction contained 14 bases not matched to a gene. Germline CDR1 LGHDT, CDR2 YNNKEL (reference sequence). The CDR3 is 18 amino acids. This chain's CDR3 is CASSPRKGVAGAYNEQFF. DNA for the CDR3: TGTGCCAGCAGCCCAAGAAAAGGGGTAGCGGGGGCTTACAATGAGCAGTTCTTC.

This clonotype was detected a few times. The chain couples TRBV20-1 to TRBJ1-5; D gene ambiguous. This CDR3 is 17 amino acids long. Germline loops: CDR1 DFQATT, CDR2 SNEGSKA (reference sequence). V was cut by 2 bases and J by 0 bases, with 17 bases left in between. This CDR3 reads CSARPSPTDYSNQPQHF. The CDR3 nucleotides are TGCAGTGCTAGACCCTCTCCGACGGATTATAGCAATCAGCCCCAGCATTTT.

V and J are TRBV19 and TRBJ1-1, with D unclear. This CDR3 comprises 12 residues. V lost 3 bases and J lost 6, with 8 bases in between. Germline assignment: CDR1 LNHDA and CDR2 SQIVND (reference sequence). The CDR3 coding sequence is TGTGCCAGTAGTATGCTAGGACCTGAAGCTTTCTTT. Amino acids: CASSMLGPEAFF.

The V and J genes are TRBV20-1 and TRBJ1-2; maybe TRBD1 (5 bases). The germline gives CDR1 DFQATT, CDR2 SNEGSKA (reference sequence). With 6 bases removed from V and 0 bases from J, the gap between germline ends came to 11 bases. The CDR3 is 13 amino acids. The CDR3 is CSAPDTANYGYTF. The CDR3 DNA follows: TGCAGTGCCCCGGACACTGCTAACTATGGCTACACCTTC.